What follows are 20 T cell receptor beta chains derived from one specimen sequenced in a study of blood T cell repertoires in COVID-19. Sequencing was performed with immunoSEQ multiplex PCR; in TCRdb, only in-frame clones are kept and a portion is missing. The sample includes roughly 160,000 clones, approximately 80% of them seen just once. Sample: PBMCs or T cells enriched from blood (not recorded which). The receptors derive from a man between 45 and 60 years old who had recovered from COVID-19.

This chain joins TRBV15 and TRBJ2-3, with 12 bases lining up with TRBD2. Germline lookup yields CDR1 LNHNV and CDR2 YYDKDF (reference sequence). J gave up 2 bases and V 5 bases, and 5 bases lay outside the gene matches. CDR3 length: 16 amino acids. CDR3 region: CATSGRLAGATDTQYF. The CDR3 DNA is TGTGCCACCAGCGGTCGACTAGCGGGGGCCACAGATACGCAGTATTTT.

The CDR3 DNA reads as TGCGCCAGCAGCCTTGGGGGACAGGGAGGCACTGAAGCTTTCTTT. Translated: CASSLGGQGGTEAFF. The chain recombines TRBV4-1 with TRBJ1-1; 9 nucleotides match TRBD1. CDR1 and CDR2 (germline): MGHRA, YSYEKL. The CDR3 spans 15 residues. V was clipped by 4 bases and J by 4 bases; unmatched bases: 7.

The V call is TRBV18, the J call TRBJ1-3; weak D call: TRBD1 (5 bases). The CDR3 consists of 14 residues. The germline V gene has CDR1 KGHSH and CDR2 LQKENI. Trimming shortened V by 2 bases and J by 4 bases, and 9 bases separated the two germline ends. The CDR3 is CASSPKGSGNTIYF. The CDR3 nucleotides are TGTGCCAGCTCACCAAAGGGGTCGGGAAACACCATATATTTT.

This clone showed up just once. This chain links TRBV20-1 with TRBJ2-7, with 8 bases identical to TRBD2. From germline, CDR1 is DFQATT and CDR2 SNEGSKA (reference sequence). This CDR3 has 14 residues. Unmatched junction bases numbered 7, after V lost 3 bases and J lost 3 bases. CDR3 in amino acids: CSASGLAGNYEQYF. Written as DNA, the CDR3 is TGCAGTGCTAGTGGACTAGCAGGAAACTACGAGCAGTACTTC.

V and J are TRBV10-1 and TRBJ1-2; perhaps TRBD1 as D (6 bases). The CDR3 contains 14 residues. The V end lost 4 bases, the J end lost 0 bases, and 9 bases lay between the germline ends. Germline CDR1 WNHNN, CDR2 SYGVQD (reference sequence). CDR3 in amino acids: CASSARTANYGYTF. For the CDR3, the DNA is TGCGCCAGCAGTGCCCGGACAGCTAACTATGGCTACACCTTC.

The chain recombines TRBV19 with TRBJ2-2; D might be TRBD1 (6 bases). CDR1 is LNHDA and CDR2 is SQIVND in the germline V gene (reference sequence). V lost 3 bases and J 1 base, leaving 15 bases between the germline ends. This CDR3 comprises 17 residues. The CDR3 region is CASSIMPGAMNTGELFF. The CDR3 DNA is TGTGCCAGTAGTATTATGCCAGGGGCTATGAACACCGGGGAGCTGTTTTTT.

This rearrangement joins TRBV20-1 to TRBJ1-5; TRBD1 might be the D (6 bases). The CDR3 consists of 11 residues. Germline V gives CDR1 DFQATT, CDR2 SNEGSKA (reference sequence). The germline V and J ends were trimmed by 5 bases and 16 bases, with 18 bases remaining between them. The CDR3 sequence is CSALLKQDRHF. The DNA of the CDR3 is TGCAGTGCTCTCCTAAAGCAGGACAGACATTTT.

J is TRBJ2-4 and V is TRBV15; 10 nucleotides line up with TRBD1. V lost 3 bases to trimming and J lost 4 bases; unmatched junction nucleotides: 15. Germline V gene sequence: CDR1 LNHNV, CDR2 YYDKDF (reference sequence). CDR3 length: 19 amino acids. This chain's CDR3 is CATSRALRDRGSHKNIQYF. The CDR3 DNA is TGTGCCACCAGCAGGGCCCTCCGGGACAGGGGAAGTCATAAAAACATTCAGTACTTC.

V gene TRBV3-1 (or the pseudogene TRBV3-2) combines with J gene TRBJ2-5; 12 positions match TRBD1. The V and J ends lost 4 bases and 4 bases, in that order; junction bases with no gene match: 7. This CDR3 spans 16 amino acids. Germline V gene lookup returns CDR1 LGHDT and CDR2 YNNKEL (reference sequence). CDR3: CASSPLRDRGRETQYF. The CDR3 region has the DNA TGTGCCAGCAGCCCGCTTAGGGACAGGGGGCGAGAGACCCAGTACTTC.

The chain joins TRBV10-3 to TRBJ2-2; 16 nucleotides agree with TRBD2. CDR1 ENHRY and CDR2 SYGVKD come from the germline V gene. There are 18 residues in the CDR3. Unmatched junction bases numbered 9, after V lost 6 bases and J lost 5 bases. The CDR3 DNA reads TGTGCCATCAGGCCCGGGACTAGCGGGGGGGCCAGTACCGGGGAGCTGTTTTTT. It codes for CAIRPGTSGGASTGELFF.

The rearrangement links TRBV19 to TRBJ2-3; D not resolved. Trimming stripped 5 bases from V and 10 bases from J, with 10 bases between. The CDR3 has 11 residues. Germline loops: CDR1 LNHDA, CDR2 SQIVND (reference sequence). The CDR3 nucleotides are TGTGCCAGTAGTGATGGAGCTCCGCAGTATTTT. Translating gives CASSDGAPQYF.

This clone is judged medium-sized. The V and J genes are TRBV6-1 and TRBJ2-6, with a possible D match to TRBD2 (6 bases). This CDR3 comprises 15 residues. Trimming pared 3 bases from V and 4 bases from J, leaving 10 bases between. Germline CDR1 MNHNS, CDR2 SASEGT. The CDR3 region is CASSDGGSGANVLTF. The CDR3 DNA is TGTGCCAGCAGTGATGGGGGGTCGGGGGCCAACGTCCTGACTTTC.

The CDR3 DNA reads as TGTGCCAGCAGTTCGGACAGGGGATACCAAGAGACCCAGTACTTC. Translated: CASSSDRGYQETQYF. The chain links TRBV6-5 to TRBJ2-5, with TRBD1 matching over 9 bases. Per the germline V gene, CDR1 is MNHEY and CDR2 is SVGAGI. The J segment lost 0 bases and the V segment lost 4 bases, leaving 3 bases of the junction unmatched. The CDR3 is 15 residues long.

V usage is TRBV5-6 and J usage is TRBJ2-5; D unresolved. Germline loops: CDR1 SGHDT, CDR2 YYEEEE. The CDR3 totals 14 residues. V was pared by 5 bases and J by 1 base, with 12 bases between. CDR3 region: CASSLLALQETQYF. The DNA for the CDR3 is TGTGCCAGCAGTCTTTTGGCCCTCCAAGAGACCCAGTACTTC.

V is TRBV2 and J is TRBJ2-7; weak D call: TRBD2 (5 bases). CDR1 SNHLY and CDR2 FYNNEI come from the germline V gene. The CDR3 totals 13 residues. Trimming stripped 7 bases from V and 3 bases from J, with 13 bases between. DNA of the CDR3: TGTGCCAGCACTGGAGGTAGCAACTACGAGCAGTACTTC. It codes for CASTGGSNYEQYF.

V gene TRBV6-5 combines with J gene TRBJ2-3; 7 nucleotides match TRBD2. Trimming at V came to 4 bases and at J to 4 bases, leaving 8 bases not matched to a gene. CDR1 is MNHEY and CDR2 is SVGAGI in the germline V gene. The CDR3 consists of 15 residues. CDR3 region: CASSSLGAGSDTQYF. In DNA form, the CDR3 reads TGTGCCAGCAGTTCCCTCGGAGCGGGGTCAGATACGCAGTATTTT.

This chain connects TRBV5-5 to TRBJ1-5, with 7 bases identical to TRBD1. The CDR3 extends over 14 amino acids. Germline V gene sequence: CDR1 SGHKS, CDR2 YYEKEE (reference sequence). J gave up 6 bases and V 2 bases, and 5 bases lay outside the gene matches. The CDR3 loop is CASSFEGAIQPQHF. The CDR3 bases are TGTGCCAGCAGCTTCGAGGGGGCGATTCAGCCCCAGCATTTT.

This sequence joins TRBV11-2 and TRBJ1-1; possibly TRBD1 for D (6 bases). CDR1 and CDR2 (germline): SGHAT, FQNNGV. This CDR3 contains 13 residues. Trimming took 5 bases from V and 6 from J, leaving 13 bases between them. The CDR3 DNA follows: TGTGCCAGCAGCCGCGACAGGTCCGCTGAAGCTTTCTTT. Its translation: CASSRDRSAEAFF.

V usage is TRBV27 and J usage is TRBJ2-1; TRBD2 agrees at 9 bases. CDR3 length: 15 residues. V lost 2 bases and J lost 9; bases outside the gene matches: 8. Germline CDR1 MNHEY, CDR2 SMNVEV (reference sequence). The CDR3 region is CASSLAGGRGFEQFF. The CDR3 DNA sequence: TGTGCCAGCAGTTTAGCGGGGGGGCGGGGTTTTGAGCAGTTCTTC.

This sequence joins TRBV7-6 and TRBJ1-5; D gene ambiguous. Per the germline V gene, CDR1 is SGHVS and CDR2 is FNYEAQ. This CDR3 is built from 14 residues. V gave up 0 bases and J gave up 5 bases, with 8 bases separating them. As DNA, the CDR3 is TGTGCCAGCAGCTTAGCTTTTCGAGATCAGCCCCAGCATTTT. This codes for CASSLAFRDQPQHF.